This T cell receptor (beta chain) was documented in a study of monozygotic twins with inflammatory bowel disease. Germline V gives CDR1 MNHEY, CDR2 SVGEGT. CDR3 length equals 16 residues. Template switching appended UMIs that held a 6-nucleotide sample barcode. TCRalpha along with TCRbeta cDNA was subjected to two nested PCRs lasting about 16 and 10 cycles. TCRdb reprocessed the 5' RACE reads and keeps a single row for each CDR3 protein, giving no DNA. The sample holds nearly 450,000 distinct CDR3 sequences. A remark on this clonotype: What it binds is not known.

The study, taken as a whole, reports: T cell subtypes were not distinguishable in this analysis. The co-twins with IBD showed lower TCRbeta diversity (inverse Simpson) than their healthy siblings.

J is TRBJ2-2 and V is TRBV6-2 or TRBV6-3; TCRdb selects TRBD1, and the lack of DNA leaves this call unchecked. Sequencing input: blood. The TCR sequence derives from a human donor with ulcerative colitis or Crohn's disease, or a healthy co-twin of an affected twin (not recorded which). The CDR3 reads CASSYHLRPGRGELFF.